This paragraph reports one T cell receptor (beta chain). What it recognizes is unknown. The sample is drawn from a study of shared clonotypes between healthy human individuals. General study points: It was anticipated that sequencing depth would influence how many clonotypes donors shared.

Assay: immunoSEQ multiplex PCR; the TCRdb copy retains only in-frame clones and omits some. The repertoire includes some 2,000,000 clones, 95% of them detected once, and roughly 0.13% sits in the top ten. The source is a man aged 18 to 30 in good health. Sequencing used naive CD4+ T cells sorted from blood. Subset noted: CD45RA+ positively selected.

In DNA form, the CDR3 reads TGTGCCAGCAGGGGCCAGCCCCCCACAGATACGCAGTATTTT. Residues: CASRGQPPTDTQYF. The chain joins TRBV6-1 to TRBJ2-3; D uncertain. The CDR3 loop spans 14 amino acids. Trimming stripped 6 bases from V and 2 bases from J, with 12 bases between. Germline values: CDR1 MNHNS, CDR2 SASEGT.